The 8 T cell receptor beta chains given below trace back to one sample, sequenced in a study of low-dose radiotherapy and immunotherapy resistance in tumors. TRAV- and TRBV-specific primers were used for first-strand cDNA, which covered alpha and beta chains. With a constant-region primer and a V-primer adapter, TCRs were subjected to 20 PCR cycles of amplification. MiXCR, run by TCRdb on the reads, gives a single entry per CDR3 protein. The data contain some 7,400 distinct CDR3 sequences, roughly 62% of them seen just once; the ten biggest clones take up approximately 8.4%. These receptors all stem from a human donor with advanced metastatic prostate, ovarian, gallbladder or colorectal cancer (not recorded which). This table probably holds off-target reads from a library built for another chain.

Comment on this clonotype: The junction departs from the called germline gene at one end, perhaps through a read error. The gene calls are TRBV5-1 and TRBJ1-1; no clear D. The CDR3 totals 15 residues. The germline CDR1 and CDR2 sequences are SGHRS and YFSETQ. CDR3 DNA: TGCGCCAGCAGCTTGGATGAGGGCTCGCACACTAAAGCTTTCTTT. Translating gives CASSLDEGSHTKAFF.

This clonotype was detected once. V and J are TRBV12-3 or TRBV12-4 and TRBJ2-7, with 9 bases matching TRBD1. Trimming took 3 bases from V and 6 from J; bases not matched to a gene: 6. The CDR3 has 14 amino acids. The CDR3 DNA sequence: TGTGCCAGCAGTTTGGGGACAGGGTCGGGCGAGCAGTACTTC. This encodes CASSLGTGSGEQYF.

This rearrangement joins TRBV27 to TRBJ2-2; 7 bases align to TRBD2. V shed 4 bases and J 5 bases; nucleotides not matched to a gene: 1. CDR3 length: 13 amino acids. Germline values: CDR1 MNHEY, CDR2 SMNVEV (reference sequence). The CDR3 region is CASSWGGTGELFF. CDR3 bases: TGTGCCAGCAGTTGGGGGGGAACCGGGGAGCTGTTTTTT.

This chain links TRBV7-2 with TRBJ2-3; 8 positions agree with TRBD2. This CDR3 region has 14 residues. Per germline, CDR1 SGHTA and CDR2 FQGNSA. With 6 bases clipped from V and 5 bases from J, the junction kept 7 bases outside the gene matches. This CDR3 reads CASRTGGPVDTQYF. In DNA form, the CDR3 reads TGTGCCAGCAGAACGGGAGGGCCGGTAGATACGCAGTATTTT.

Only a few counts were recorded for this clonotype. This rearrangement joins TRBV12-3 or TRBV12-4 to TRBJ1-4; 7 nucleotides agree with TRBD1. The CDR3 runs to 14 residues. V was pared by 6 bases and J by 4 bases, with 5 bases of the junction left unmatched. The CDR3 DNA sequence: TGTGCCAGCAGCTCAGGGGGGGATAATGAAAAACTGTTTTTT. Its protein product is CASSSGGDNEKLFF.

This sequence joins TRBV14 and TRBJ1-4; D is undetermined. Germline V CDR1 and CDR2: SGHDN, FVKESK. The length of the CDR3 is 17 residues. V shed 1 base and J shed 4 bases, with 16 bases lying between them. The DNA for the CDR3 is TGTGCCAGCAGCCAAGTCAAGGCGACCCTCGGTAATGAAAAACTGTTTTTT. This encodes CASSQVKATLGNEKLFF.

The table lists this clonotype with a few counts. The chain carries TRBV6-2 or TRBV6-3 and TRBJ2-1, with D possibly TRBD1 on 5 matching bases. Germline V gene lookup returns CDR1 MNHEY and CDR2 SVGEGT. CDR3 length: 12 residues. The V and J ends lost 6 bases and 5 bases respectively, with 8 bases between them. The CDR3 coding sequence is TGTGCCAGCAGGGACATCAACAATGAGCAGTTCTTC. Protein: CASRDINNEQFF.

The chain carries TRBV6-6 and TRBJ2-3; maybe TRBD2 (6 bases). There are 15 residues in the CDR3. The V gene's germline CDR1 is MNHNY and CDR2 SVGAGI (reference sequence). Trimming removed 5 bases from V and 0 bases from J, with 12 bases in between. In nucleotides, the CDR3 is TGTGCCAGCAGTGACTTAGCGGAAAGCACAGATACGCAGTATTTT. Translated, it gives CASSDLAESTDTQYF.